These T cell receptor beta chains were read from a single sample in a study of T cell repertoires in cytomegalovirus infection. TCRdb re-called the reads through MiXCR, storing one row per CDR3 protein. The data hold more than 500,000 distinct CDR3 sequences, with 16% observed a single time. Material for sequencing was CD8+ T cells from PBMCs. These receptors came from a human donor in good health (CMV status not recorded). Some clones in this sample may be carry-over from other donors' samples. The CDR3 runs from the conserved cysteine through the conserved F or W. Fields, in order: J gene, D gene, V gene, clone size, CDR3 protein, CDR3 DNA. The D gene is left open where the match is weak. Only part of the rows carry a size: once, few, many, or a class if the clone is expanded.

TRBJ1-6	-	TRBV6-5	-	CASSYSDAGTYNSPLHF	TGTGCCAGCAGTTACTCGGATGCTGGGACATATAATTCACCCCTCCACTTT
TRBJ2-7	-	TRBV27	once	CASRSSYETYF	TGTGCCAGCAGGTCCTCCTACGAGACGTACTTC
TRBJ1-2	-	TRBV7-9	few	CASSLSARGSGYTF	TGTGCCAGCAGCTTATCCGCAAGGGGGTCCGGCTACACCTTC
TRBJ2-1	-	TRBV6-1	many	CASSVRPADGHEQFF	TGTGCCAGCAGTGTGAGGCCCGCCGATGGGCATGAGCAGTTCTTC
TRBJ2-7	TRBD2	TRBV2	many	CASTGGAPSSYEQYF	TGTGCCAGCACCGGGGGGGCCCCCTCCTCCTACGAGCAGTACTTC
TRBJ2-1	TRBD2	TRBV5-1	few	CASSLAALAGGNEQFF	TGCGCCAGCAGCTTGGCCGCGCTAGCGGGGGGTAATGAGCAGTTCTTC
TRBJ2-1	TRBD1	TRBV15	few	CATTGTVVSEQFF	TGTGCCACCACCGGGACAGTGGTTTCGGAGCAGTTCTTC
TRBJ2-5	TRBD1	TRBV24-1	few	CATSDLGTGQETQYF	TGTGCCACCAGTGATTTAGGGACAGGGCAAGAGACCCAGTACTTC
TRBJ2-5	-	TRBV19	few	CASSGLEETQYF	TGTGCCAGTAGTGGACTCGAAGAGACCCAGTACTTC
TRBJ2-3	-	TRBV11-3	few	CASSHDSRGPGTDTQYF	TGTGCCAGCAGCCACGATTCCAGAGGGCCGGGGACAGATACGCAGTATTTT
TRBJ2-1	-	TRBV28	-	CASMRGTYNEQFF	TGTGCCAGCATGAGGGGTACCTACAATGAGCAGTTCTTC
TRBJ1-4	-	TRBV4-1	few	CASSQDRRGAENEKLFF	TGTGCCAGCAGCCAAGATCGTCGGGGGGCTGAGAATGAAAAACTGTTTTTT
TRBJ2-3	-	TRBV28	-	CASSPGIRLRYF	TGTGCCAGCAGTCCCGGGATCCGGTTGCGGTATTTT
TRBJ1-4	-	TRBV12-5	-	CASGQGDVATNEKLFF	TGTGCTAGTGGACAGGGCGACGTTGCAACTAATGAAAAACTGTTTTTT
TRBJ2-3	TRBD1	TRBV20-1	-	CSAPTGGLSPDTQYF	TGCAGTGCTCCTACAGGGGGACTTTCCCCAGATACGCAGTATTTT
TRBJ2-1	-	TRBV27	few	CASTTGSLYNEQFF	TGTGCCAGCACCACCGGGTCCCTCTACAATGAGCAGTTCTTC
TRBJ2-1	TRBD2	TRBV12-3/TRBV12-4	many	CASTRGGGYRLAGKDNEQFF	TGTGCCAGCACCAGAGGTGGCGGCTATCGACTAGCGGGAAAGGACAATGAGCAGTTCTTC
TRBJ2-1	-	TRBV24-1	few	CATGRQDNEQFF	TGTGCCACCGGCCGACAAGACAATGAGCAGTTCTTC
TRBJ2-7	-	TRBV4-1	many	CASSQAGDRLTYEQYF	TGCGCCAGCAGCCAGGCAGGGGACCGTCTAACCTACGAGCAGTACTTC
TRBJ2-7	-	TRBV9	-	CASSVGWGPYEQYF	TGTGCCAGCAGCGTAGGATGGGGCCCCTACGAGCAGTACTTC
TRBJ1-1	-	TRBV7-4	-	CASSLEESTEAFF	TGTGCCAGCAGCTTAGAGGAGAGCACTGAAGCTTTCTTT
TRBJ1-5	-	TRBV13	few	CASSLGLGGARPQHF	TGTGCCAGCAGCTTAGGCCTGGGGGGCGCACGGCCCCAGCATTTT
TRBJ2-3	TRBD2	TRBV9	-	CASSLRAGGLWDTQYF	TGTGCCAGCAGCCTCAGAGCGGGGGGGCTTTGGGATACGCAGTATTTT
TRBJ2-7	TRBD2	TRBV27	many	CASSFGGASSYEQYF	TGTGCCAGCAGTTTCGGGGGGGCAAGCTCCTACGAGCAGTACTTC
TRBJ2-7	-	TRBV5-1	-	CASSDRDGYEQYF	TGCGCCAGCAGCGACCGGGACGGCTACGAGCAGTACTTC
TRBJ1-1	-	TRBV29-1	few	CSVESSETEAFF	TGCAGCGTTGAATCCAGTGAAACTGAAGCTTTCTTT
TRBJ2-1	TRBD2	TRBV20-1	few	CSAPREGWYNEQFF	TGCAGTGCTCCTCGGGAGGGCTGGTACAATGAGCAGTTCTTC